This TCR beta chain was profiled in a study of blood T cells in healthy people across ages. Study findings and constraints: Compared with aged donors, long-lived donors showed fewer expanded clones, suggesting selection.

Isolation yielded PBMCs, at least 7 million per sample, in every case. A word on this clonotype: Antigen unknown.

Germline values: CDR1 DFQATT, CDR2 SNEGSKA (reference sequence). V was trimmed by 1 base and J by 4 bases, leaving 13 bases between them. CDR3 size: 14 residues. The use of a sample-barcoded 5' primer and a J-beta primer mix characterized a second PCR of roughly 6 to 11 cycles. Each CDR3 protein is one row after TCRdb ran MiXCR on the 5' RACE reads. The sample carries under 950,000 distinct CDR3 sequences, over 20% recorded once. The gene calls are TRBV20-1 and TRBJ1-1, with D possibly TRBD1 on 6 matching bases. The receptor was isolated from a man between 65 and 80 years old in good health. The sequenced sample consisted of blood. CDR3: CSARATGMGTEAFF. The CDR3, as DNA: TGCAGTGCTAGAGCTACAGGGATGGGCACTGAAGCTTTCTTT.